This TCR beta chain appears in the sequencing data of a study of early T cells in non-severe SARS-CoV-2 infection. Findings of the study overall: Comparison of clonotypes with VDJdb favored anti-spike CD8 responses while missing private and CD4 specificities.

CDR3 length: 12 amino acids. V was trimmed by 1 base and J by 2 bases, leaving 2 bases between them. This clonotype has a count of ten or more. What it binds is not known. TCRdb passed the 5' RACE reads through MiXCR, listing each CDR3 protein once. In the table there are 27,000 or so distinct CDR3 sequences, 6.6% of which are singletons. V and J are TRBV12-3 or TRBV12-4 and TRBJ2-5; D is unresolved. Sequenced material: whole blood. This TCR was sampled from an adult who was a healthcare worker with PCR-confirmed SARS-CoV-2 infection or an uninfected control (not recorded which). This CDR3 is CASSLEQETQYF. Written as DNA, the CDR3 is TGTGCCAGCAGTTTAGAGCAAGAGACCCAGTACTTC.